The 10 T cell receptor beta chains below all came from one sample that was sequenced in a study of cytotoxic CD8 clonotypes in ibrutinib-treated CLL. The assay was immunoSEQ multiplex PCR, and TCRdb's table has in-frame clones only and misses some. Here the sample spans some 300,000 clones, 80% being singletons. Sample: PBMCs, taken before ibrutinib treatment. The receptors come from a human donor with chronic lymphocytic leukemia.

V usage is TRBV6-6 and J usage is TRBJ2-7; 11 bases fit TRBD1. The trim removed 0 bases at V and 3 bases at J, leaving 4 bases unmatched. The CDR3 length is 16 residues. Germline V gene sequence: CDR1 MNHNY, CDR2 SVGAGI (reference sequence). As DNA, the CDR3 is TGTGCCAGCAGTTACTCGACCGGGACAGGGGGCTACGAGCAGTACTTC. Translated: CASSYSTGTGGYEQYF.

The CDR3 sequence: CASSSGLAGGEQFF. CDR3 coding DNA: TGTGCCAGCAGCTCGGGACTAGCGGGAGGGGAGCAGTTCTTC. This rearrangement joins TRBV11-3 to TRBJ2-1; 16 bases map to TRBD2. The CDR3 contains 14 residues. CDR1 SGHNT and CDR2 YENEEA come from the germline V gene. V shed 4 bases, J shed 10 bases, and the junction held 1 base outside the gene matches.

This rearrangement joins TRBV28 to TRBJ2-3, with 9 bases that match TRBD2. The ends lost 5 bases at V and 2 bases at J; junction bases unmatched: 8. CDR3 size: 16 residues. In germline, CDR1 is MDHEN, CDR2 SYDVKM. The CDR3 bases are TGTGCCAGCAGTCTAGCGGGGTCAACGAACACAGATACGCAGTATTTT. As protein: CASSLAGSTNTDTQYF.

CDR3 in DNA: TGTGCCAGCATAGTGTGCAATCAGCCCCAGCATTTT. Amino acid sequence: CASIVCNQPQHF. The chain uses TRBV7-2 and TRBJ1-5, with D hard to call. Germline CDR1 is SGHTA and CDR2 is FQGNSA. V lost 7 bases and J 2 bases, leaving 6 bases between the germline ends. This CDR3 comprises 12 residues.

Of note for this clone: One junction end disagrees with the germline gene, perhaps due to a read error. This chain links TRBV7-6 with TRBJ2-7; TRBD1 matches 7 bases. The CDR3 extends over 15 amino acids. Germline CDR1 is SGHVS and CDR2 is FNYEAQ. The CDR3 sequence: CASSSRQGHSYGQYF. CDR3 coding DNA: TGTGCCAGCAGCTCCCGACAGGGTCACTCCTACGGGCAGTACTTC. Drawing the rest from reference TRBV7-6 and TRBJ2-7, the complete variable domain is GAGVSQSPRYKVTKRGQDVALRCDPISGHVSLYWYRQALGQGPEFLTYFNYEAQQDKSGLPNDRFSAERPEGSISTLTIQRTEQRDSAMYRCASSSRQGHSYGQYFGPGTRLTVT.

This sequence joins TRBV29-1 and TRBJ2-2, with 7 bases lining up with TRBD2. V dropped 7 bases and J dropped 5; count of bases not matched to a gene: 7. The CDR3 has 13 amino acids. Germline V lookup: CDR1 SQVTM, CDR2 ANQGSEA. CDR3 nucleotide sequence: TGCAGCGCCGGGACTATTACGACCGGGGAGCTGTTTTTT. This codes for CSAGTITTGELFF.

This sequence joins TRBV10-2 and TRBJ2-5, with TRBD2 matching 8 bases. Germline V gene lookup returns CDR1 WSHSY and CDR2 SAAADI. This CDR3 spans 17 amino acids. J lost 5 bases, V lost 10 bases, and 21 bases had no gene match. For the CDR3, the DNA is TGCGCCACCGAGGCCCCAAGCGGGAGAGGGTCATGGGAGACCCAGTACTTC. Its translation is CATEAPSGRGSWETQYF.

This clone was picked up one time. The V gene is TRBV7-2, the J gene TRBJ2-7; the match to TRBD1 covers 7 bases. The V gene's germline CDR1 is SGHTA and CDR2 FQGNSA. Trimming removed 5 bases from V and 4 bases from J; junction bases left unmatched: 8. The CDR3 spans 14 residues. Written as DNA, the CDR3 is TGTGCCAGCAGCCCCGACAGGGATCCATACGAGCAGTACTTC. Translating it yields CASSPDRDPYEQYF. The variable domain in full, with the rest retrieved from reference TRBV7-2 and TRBJ2-7, is GAGVSQSPSNKVTEKGKDVELRCDPISGHTALYWYRQSLGQGLEFLIYFQGNSAPDKSGLPSDRFSAERTGGSVSTLTIQRTQQEDSAVYLCASSPDRDPYEQYFGPGTRLTVT.

The chain recombines TRBV7-2 with TRBJ2-1, with D unresolved. Germline CDR1 is SGHTA and CDR2 is FQGNSA. Trimming stripped 5 bases from V and 0 bases from J, with 14 bases between. CDR3 size: 16 residues. The CDR3 DNA reads TGTGCCAGCAGCAACTCGCGCAGAAGCTCCTACAATGAGCAGTTCTTC. This encodes CASSNSRRSSYNEQFF.

J is TRBJ1-1 and V is TRBV5-4; weak D call: TRBD1 (6 bases). Between the trimmed V and J ends, which lost 4 bases and 1 base, there was a span of 11 bases. There are 14 residues in the CDR3. Germline V gene lookup returns CDR1 SGHNT and CDR2 YYREEE (reference sequence). The CDR3 region has the DNA TGTGCCAGCAGCACTACGACAGGGAACACTGAAGCTTTCTTT. This gives the protein CASSTTTGNTEAFF.